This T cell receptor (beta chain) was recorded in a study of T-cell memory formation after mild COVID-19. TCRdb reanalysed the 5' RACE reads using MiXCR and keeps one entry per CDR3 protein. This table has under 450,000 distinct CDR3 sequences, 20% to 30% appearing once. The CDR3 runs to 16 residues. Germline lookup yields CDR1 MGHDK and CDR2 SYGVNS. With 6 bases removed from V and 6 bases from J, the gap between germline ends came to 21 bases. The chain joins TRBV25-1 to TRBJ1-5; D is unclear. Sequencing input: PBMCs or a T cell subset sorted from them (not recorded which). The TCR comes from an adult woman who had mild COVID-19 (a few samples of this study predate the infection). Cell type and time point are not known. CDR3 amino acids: CASSGAGEGFGQPQHF. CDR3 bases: TGTGCCAGCAGCGGAGCCGGGGAGGGATTTGGTCAGCCCCAGCATTTT.